This record concerns one T cell receptor (beta chain) sequence. The data are from a study of blood T cell repertoires in COVID-19. The V segment lost 4 bases and the J segment 0 bases; nucleotides outside the gene matches: 7. Germline values: CDR1 SGHNT, CDR2 YYREEE (reference sequence). The CDR3 is 15 amino acids. Method: immunoSEQ multiplex PCR; TCRdb's copy keeps in-frame clones and lacks some. Of 250,000 to 300,000 clones listed, around 88% are singletons. Sequencing was done on a sample of peripheral blood. The clonotype originates from a man younger than 40 with active or convalescent COVID-19. V and J are TRBV5-4 and TRBJ2-7, with 7 nucleotides matching TRBD2. CDR3 in DNA: TGTGCCAGCAGCAGGGACTATACAAGCTCCTACGAGCAGTACTTC. Translating gives CASSRDYTSSYEQYF.